Following are 15 T cell receptor beta chains from one sample sequenced in a study of metastatic and nonmetastatic thyroid tumors. TCRdb re-called the PCR reads with MiXCR. The sample lists tens of thousands of clones; roughly 26% were seen once. No treatment had been given to any patient before thyroid surgery. Sample: tumor tissue. The receptors shown here come from a female donor with papillary thyroid cancer or a benign thyroid nodule (not recorded which). Some clones in this sample may be carry-over from other donors' samples.

This clone was detected many times. This chain connects TRBV9 to TRBJ1-1; D remains ambiguous. The germline CDR1 and CDR2 sequences are SGDLS and YYNGEE. V was clipped by 4 bases and J by 4 bases, with 8 bases between them. The CDR3 has 12 residues. CDR3 residues: CASSPEGTEAFF. In DNA form, the CDR3 reads TGTGCCAGCAGCCCTGAGGGCACTGAAGCTTTCTTT. Supplemented by reference TRBV9 and TRBJ1-1, the full variable domain reads DSGVTQTPKHLITATGQRVTLRCSPRSGDLSVYWYQQSLDQGLQFLIQYYNGEERAKGNILERFSAQQFPDLHSELNLSSLELGDSALYFCASSPEGTEAFFGQGTRLTVV.

The chain employs TRBV19 and TRBJ2-1; weak D call: TRBD2 (6 bases). V dropped 4 bases and J dropped 4 bases, with 11 bases sitting between them. This CDR3 has 14 residues. CDR1 and CDR2 (germline): LNHDA, SQIVND (reference sequence). The CDR3 sequence is CASSRPGLYNEQFF. The DNA of the CDR3 is TGTGCCAGTAGTAGGCCGGGACTTTACAATGAGCAGTTCTTC. The variable domain in full, completed from reference TRBV19 and TRBJ2-1, reads DGGITQSPKYLFRKEGQNVTLSCEQNLNHDAMYWYRQDPGQGLRLIYYSQIVNDFQKGDIAEGYSVSREKKESFPLTVTSAQKNPTAFYLCASSRPGLYNEQFFGPGTRLTVL.

The chain links TRBV28 to TRBJ1-5; D might be TRBD1 (6 bases). Germline V gives CDR1 MDHEN, CDR2 SYDVKM. Trimming removed 3 bases at V and 6 bases at J, with 15 bases between. The CDR3 extends over 15 amino acids. CDR3 protein: CASSFGRQDSQPQHF. The CDR3 region has the DNA TGTGCCAGCAGTTTTGGACGACAGGATAGTCAGCCCCAGCATTTT.

This clone turned up a few times. The chain has TRBV19 and TRBJ2-3, with 9 bases fitting TRBD2. This CDR3 spans 16 amino acids. V lost 3 bases and J lost 3; bases outside the gene matches: 7. Germline lookup yields CDR1 LNHDA and CDR2 SQIVND (reference sequence). The CDR3 DNA sequence: TGTGCCAGTAGTATTTTGGCGGGAGGGCCAACAGATACGCAGTATTTT. Protein sequence: CASSILAGGPTDTQYF.

The chain has TRBV20-1 and TRBJ2-5, with 7 bases lining up with TRBD2. Unmatched junction bases numbered 12, after V lost 3 bases and J lost 5 bases. The CDR3 loop spans 15 amino acids. From germline, CDR1 is DFQATT and CDR2 SNEGSKA (reference sequence). CDR3 residues: CSARGGAGWWETQYF. The CDR3 DNA is TGCAGTGCTAGGGGGGGAGCGGGATGGTGGGAGACCCAGTACTTC.

At least ten counts were recorded for this clone. CDR3 loop: CASSAGMNTEAFF. The CDR3 nucleotides are TGCGCCAGCAGTGCCGGGATGAACACTGAAGCTTTCTTT. The V gene is TRBV5-1, the J gene TRBJ1-1; unclear D gene. The V gene's germline CDR1 is SGHRS and CDR2 YFSETQ. CDR3 length equals 13 residues. Trimming pared 5 bases from V and 0 bases from J, leaving 8 bases between. Variable domain in full (rest from reference TRBV5-1 and TRBJ1-1): KAGVTQTPRYLIKTRGQQVTLSCSPISGHRSVSWYQQTPGQGLQFLFEYFSETQRNKGNFPGRFSGRQFSNSRSEMNVSTLELGDSALYLCASSAGMNTEAFFGQGTRLTVV.

This clone showed up just a few times. V gene TRBV12-3 or TRBV12-4 combines with J gene TRBJ2-1; 7 bases are shared with TRBD1. This CDR3 has 13 residues. Germline trimming cut 6 bases from V and 10 bases from J; bases unmatched to any gene: 9. CDR3 nucleotides: TGTGCCAGCAGAAGACAGGGCATCAGCGAGCAGTTCTTC. Translated, it gives CASRRQGISEQFF.

The chain is built from TRBV12-3 or TRBV12-4 and TRBJ2-1, with TRBD2 identical over 9 bases. The CDR3 runs 17 residues. Trimming at V came to 5 bases and at J to 1 base, leaving 9 bases not matched to a gene. The CDR3 nucleotides are TGTGCCAGCAGTCTCCAGACTAGCGGAGGATCCTACAATGAGCAGTTCTTC. Its translation is CASSLQTSGGSYNEQFF.

V gene TRBV6-4 combines with J gene TRBJ2-3, with 10 bases identical to TRBD2. The junction had 4 bases not matched to a gene; V was cut back by 0 bases and J by 7 bases. Germline lookup yields CDR1 MRHNA and CDR2 SNTAGT. The CDR3 extends over 15 amino acids. CDR3 loop: CASSDSTAGGNTQYF. Written as DNA, the CDR3 is TGTGCCAGCAGTGACTCGACAGCGGGAGGGAATACGCAGTATTTT.

This clone was observed at least ten times. This rearrangement joins TRBV5-1 to TRBJ1-3; D perhaps matches TRBD1 (6 bases). CDR1 and CDR2 (germline): SGHRS, YFSETQ. The V end lost 0 bases, the J end lost 4 bases, and 14 bases lay between the germline ends. The CDR3 loop spans 16 amino acids. CDR3 DNA: TGCGCCAGCAGCTTGGAATTGGGCGGGACAGGAAACACCATATATTTT. Translating gives CASSLELGGTGNTIYF.

The V and J genes are TRBV4-1 and TRBJ2-3; 7 positions match TRBD2. Germline values: CDR1 MGHRA, CDR2 YSYEKL. Trimming at V came to 1 base and at J to 0 bases, leaving 4 bases not matched to a gene. The CDR3 spans 16 residues. The CDR3, as DNA: TGCGCCAGCAGCCAAGTGGAGGGAGGGAGCACAGATACGCAGTATTTT. Residues: CASSQVEGGSTDTQYF.

The chain uses TRBV27 and TRBJ2-7, with TRBD2 identical over 7 bases. The CDR3 loop spans 13 amino acids. Germline V gives CDR1 MNHEY, CDR2 SMNVEV (reference sequence). After removal of 8 bases from V and 7 bases from J, the junction contained 11 bases not matched to a gene. The CDR3 nucleotides are TGTGCCAGCGGCCGGACTAGTGGGAGGGAGCAGTACGTC. It encodes CASGRTSGREQYV.

The gene calls are TRBV6-5 and TRBJ1-4, with D perhaps TRBD1 (6 bases). Deletions cut 0 bases from V and 6 bases from J, with 14 bases between. Germline assignment: CDR1 MNHEY and CDR2 SVGAGI. This CDR3 has 16 residues. This CDR3 is CASSYSMWGADEKLFF. The DNA of the CDR3 is TGTGCCAGCAGTTACTCGATGTGGGGGGCCGATGAAAAACTGTTTTTT.

This clone appeared a single time. The chain carries TRBV3-1 and TRBJ1-1; tentative D call: TRBD1 (5 bases). The V and J ends lost 3 bases and 2 bases respectively, with 13 bases between them. Germline CDR1 reads LGHDT; CDR2 reads YNNKEL (reference sequence). CDR3 length: 15 residues. Here the CDR3 reads CASSQWAGSNTEAFF. CDR3 in DNA: TGTGCCAGCAGCCAGTGGGCAGGGAGCAACACTGAAGCTTTCTTT.

This clone has at least ten counts. The chain is built from TRBV7-9 and TRBJ2-7; D possibly corresponds to TRBD1 (6 bases). Germline lookup yields CDR1 SEHNR and CDR2 FQNEAQ (reference sequence). V lost 5 bases and J lost 5, with 13 bases in between. CDR3 size: 13 residues. CDR3 protein: CASSPDSPHEQYF. In DNA, the CDR3 is TGTGCCAGCAGCCCGGACAGTCCCCACGAGCAGTACTTC.